This is a list of T cell receptor beta chains from one sample in a study of shared clonotypes between healthy human individuals. Here immunoSEQ multiplex PCR was the method, and the copy in TCRdb shows in-frame clones only, minus some. This sample has more than 850,000 clones, with around 82% found just once. The sample comprised memory CD4+ T cells from PBMCs. Receptors were obtained from a man aged 18 to 35 in good health. Some clones in this sample may be carry-over from other donors' samples. CDR3s include the opening cysteine and the closing phenylalanine or tryptophan. D genes are given only for firm matches. Some rows mark clone size as missing; the rest say once, few, many or name a class of expanded clone.

V	J	D	size	CDR3	DNA
TRBV25-1	TRBJ1-4	-	-	CASSDQTTGKLFF	TGTGCCAGCAGTGATCAAACCACGGGAAAACTGTTTTTT
TRBV4-3	TRBJ2-3	-	-	CASSQGGGRTDTQYF	TGCGCCAGCAGCCAAGGAGGGGGACGGACAGATACGCAGTATTTT
TRBV27	TRBJ1-4	-	few	CASRLPGDPNEKLFF	TGTGCCAGCAGACTGCCGGGGGACCCTAATGAAAAACTGTTTTTT
TRBV11-3	TRBJ2-5	-	-	CASSSPGSGGGRKTQYF	TGTGCCAGCAGCTCGCCTGGGAGCGGAGGGGGGAGGAAGACCCAGTACTTC
TRBV25-1	TRBJ2-7	-	-	CASSEGRRAYEQYF	TGTGCCAGCAGTGAAGGGCGCAGAGCCTACGAGCAGTACTTC
TRBV14	TRBJ2-5	-	-	CASSSQTQETQYF	TGTGCCAGCAGCTCTCAGACCCAAGAGACCCAGTACTTC
TRBV7-2	TRBJ1-2	-	-	CASSLEGHGYTF	TGTGCCAGCAGCTTGGAGGGGCATGGCTACACCTTC
TRBV6-5	TRBJ1-1	-	once	CASSSPQGVNTEAFF	TGTGCCAGCAGTTCTCCACAGGGAGTGAACACTGAAGCTTTCTTT
TRBV18	TRBJ2-7	TRBD1	-	CASSQQGFPYEQYF	TGTGCCAGCTCCCAACAGGGGTTTCCTTACGAGCAGTACTTC
TRBV29-1	TRBJ1-1	-	many	CSVGAGWGMNTEAFF	TGCAGCGTTGGGGCTGGATGGGGGATGAACACTGAAGCTTTCTTT
TRBV6-5	TRBJ1-1	-	many	CASGHRGTEAFF	TGTGCCAGCGGGCACCGGGGGACTGAAGCTTTCTTT
TRBV5-1	TRBJ2-1	TRBD2	-	CASSLLPSSGSNEQFF	TGCGCCAGCAGCTTGCTCCCGTCTAGCGGGAGTAATGAGCAGTTCTTC
TRBV28	TRBJ2-3	-	once	CASSFPGLSRRDTQYF	TGTGCCAGCAGTTTCCCTGGCCTCTCCCGCCGCGATACGCAGTATTTT
TRBV28	TRBJ2-1	TRBD2	-	CASSFLALAGGPDNEQFF	TGTGCCAGCAGTTTTCTTGCCCTAGCGGGAGGGCCGGATAATGAGCAGTTCTTC
TRBV11-2	TRBJ2-1	-	-	CASGTIRRVQFF	TGTGCCTCCGGGACAATACGTAGGGTGCAGTTCTTC
TRBV28	TRBJ2-1	-	-	CASSPPGVSYNEQFF	TGTGCCAGCAGCCCGCCCGGGGTCAGCTACAATGAGCAGTTCTTC
TRBV2	TRBJ2-1	TRBD1	-	CASGQGYNEQFF	TGTGCCAGCGGACAGGGGTACAATGAGCAGTTCTTC
TRBV9	TRBJ1-5	-	-	CASSAREEQPQHF	TGTGCCAGCAGCGCCAGGGAGGAGCAGCCCCAGCATTTT
TRBV7-2	TRBJ2-1	-	-	CASSLMALSSYNEQFF	TGTGCCAGCAGCTTAATGGCGCTGAGCTCCTACAATGAGCAGTTCTTC
TRBV2	TRBJ1-2	-	-	CASSSGGKGGYTF	TGTGCCAGCAGTTCCGGGGGTAAGGGTGGCTACACCTTC
TRBV6-1	TRBJ1-5	-	-	CASSEGVGNQPQHF	TGTGCCAGCAGTGAGGGGGTCGGAAATCAGCCCCAGCATTTT
TRBV15	TRBJ1-2	-	-	CATSRGTNYGYTF	TGTGCCACCAGCAGAGGGACTAACTATGGCTACACCTTC
TRBV10-3	TRBJ2-3	TRBD1	-	CAITPGTGTDTQYF	TGTGCCATCACCCCCGGGACAGGCACAGATACGCAGTATTTT
TRBV15	TRBJ2-2	TRBD1	-	CATSRGTGGARNTGELFF	TGTGCCACCAGCAGAGGTACAGGGGGCGCGAGGAACACCGGGGAGCTGTTTTTT
TRBV29-1	TRBJ2-2	TRBD1	-	CSAFPGQGAGGELFF	TGCAGCGCATTCCCGGGGCAGGGGGCTGGCGGGGAGCTGTTTTTT
TRBV9	TRBJ2-1	-	-	CASSPQGRGTWGEQFF	TGTGCCAGCAGCCCCCAAGGGCGGGGCACTTGGGGGGAGCAGTTCTTC
TRBV7-2	TRBJ2-3	TRBD2	-	CASSRRWTSGRRADTQYF	TGTGCCAGCAGCCGGCGATGGACTAGCGGCCGTCGGGCAGATACGCAGTATTTT
TRBV7-2	TRBJ2-7	-	few	CASSLALPPPPYEQYF	TGTGCCAGCAGCTTGGCATTACCACCTCCCCCCTACGAGCAGTACTTC
TRBV6-1	TRBJ2-3	-	-	CASKYTDTQYF	TGTGCCAGCAAGTACACAGATACGCAGTATTTT
TRBV27	TRBJ1-2	TRBD1	-	CASSFWGQGSGYTF	TGTGCCAGCAGTTTCTGGGGACAGGGTTCCGGCTACACCTTC
TRBV4-2	TRBJ1-1	TRBD1	-	CASSLLLGGGQANTEAFF	TGTGCCAGCAGCTTGTTGTTGGGGGGAGGACAGGCGAACACTGAAGCTTTCTTT
TRBV2	TRBJ1-5	TRBD1	-	CASRVRGQGGDQPQHF	TGTGCCAGCAGAGTGCGGGGACAGGGGGGGGATCAGCCCCAGCATTTT
TRBV7-9	TRBJ1-4	-	few	CASSDSGNEKLFF	TGTGCCAGCAGCGATAGCGGTAATGAAAAACTGTTTTTT
TRBV30	TRBJ1-2	-	-	CAWLDQGSGGGYTF	TGTGCCTGGTTGGATCAGGGGTCGGGAGGTGGCTACACCTTC
TRBV7-9	TRBJ2-5	TRBD1	-	CASSRTGNQETQYF	TGTGCCAGCAGCCGGACAGGGAACCAAGAGACCCAGTACTTC
TRBV7-2	TRBJ1-5	TRBD1	-	CASSVGQGAAIAPQHF	TGTGCCAGCAGCGTGGGACAGGGGGCCGCCATAGCGCCCCAGCATTTT
TRBV18	TRBJ1-4	-	-	CASSPPGSQNEKLFF	TGTGCCAGCTCACCACCGGGCAGTCAAAATGAAAAACTGTTTTTT
TRBV7-9	TRBJ2-7	TRBD1	-	CASSLSQGAYEQYF	TGTGCCAGCAGCTTATCGCAGGGGGCTTACGAGCAGTACTTC
TRBV5-1	TRBJ2-7	TRBD2	few	CASSLAGLAGGEQYF	TGCGCCAGCAGCTTGGCCGGACTAGCGGGCGGGGAGCAGTACTTC
TRBV7-2	TRBJ2-1	-	few	CASSRNGLYNEQFF	TGTGCCAGCAGCCGTAACGGGCTATATAATGAGCAGTTCTTC
TRBV4-2	TRBJ2-3	-	-	CASSQDKAGRADTQYF	TGTGCCAGCAGCCAAGATAAGGCAGGGCGCGCAGATACGCAGTATTTT
TRBV6-5	TRBJ1-2	-	once	CASSYSPTHYGYTF	TGTGCCAGCAGTTACTCTCCGACACACTATGGCTACACCTTC
TRBV11-2	TRBJ2-1	-	-	CASSTWGSGNEQFF	TGTGCCAGCAGCACCTGGGGGAGCGGCAATGAGCAGTTCTTC
TRBV28	TRBJ1-2	-	-	CASSQEGGYTF	TGTGCCAGCAGCCAGGAGGGGGGCTACACCTTC
TRBV6-1	TRBJ2-5	-	once	CATVYGGPIQETQYF	TGTGCCACGGTTTACGGGGGACCGATCCAAGAGACCCAGTACTTC
TRBV7-3	TRBJ2-2	TRBD1	few	CASSPGTGAPEGELFF	TGTGCCAGCAGCCCGGGGACAGGGGCTCCCGAGGGGGAGCTGTTTTTT
TRBV28	TRBJ2-1	-	-	CASSPQPRRESEQFF	TGTGCCAGCAGTCCCCAGCCGAGACGGGAGAGTGAGCAGTTCTTC